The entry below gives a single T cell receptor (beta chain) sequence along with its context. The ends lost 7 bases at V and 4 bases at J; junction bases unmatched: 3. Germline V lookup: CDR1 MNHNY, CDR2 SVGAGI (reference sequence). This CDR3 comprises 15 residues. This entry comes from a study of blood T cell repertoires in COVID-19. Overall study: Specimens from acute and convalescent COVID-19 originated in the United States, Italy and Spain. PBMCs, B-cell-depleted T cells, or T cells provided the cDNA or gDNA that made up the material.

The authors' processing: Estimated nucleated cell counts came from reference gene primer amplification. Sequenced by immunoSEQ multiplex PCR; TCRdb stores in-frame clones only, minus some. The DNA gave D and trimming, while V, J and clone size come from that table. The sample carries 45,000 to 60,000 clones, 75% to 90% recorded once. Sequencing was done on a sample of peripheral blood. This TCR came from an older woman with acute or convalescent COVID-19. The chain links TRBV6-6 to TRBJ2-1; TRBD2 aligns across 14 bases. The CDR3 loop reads CASKRLAGGYNEQFF. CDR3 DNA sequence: TGTGCCAGCAAGCGACTAGCGGGAGGGTACAATGAGCAGTTCTTC.